These 32 T cell receptor beta chains share one sample of origin, sequenced in a study of blood T cell repertoires in COVID-19 (dated by TCRdb to the early 2020s). Preparation of the library involved the immunoSEQ multiplex PCR assay. TCRdb took this table from immuneACCESS and kept in-frame rearrangements with V and J called. Such tables lack part of the clones; where checked against another copy, unresolved V genes explain under half of the gap, and the rest is unexplained. The sample table contains 250,000 to 350,000 clones; only one count was recorded for about 88% of them. The ten largest make up 2% to 3% of the sample. Sequencing was performed on PBMCs or T cells enriched from blood (not recorded which). The receptors were gathered from a man in his 60s who had recovered from COVID-19.

The chain employs TRBV29-1 and TRBJ2-3, with 7 bases aligning to TRBD2. The CDR3 sequence is 14 residues long. V shed 7 bases, J shed 6 bases, and the junction held 13 bases outside the gene matches. Germline CDR1 reads SQVTM; CDR2 reads ANQGSEA. The CDR3 here is CSASGLNYLDTQYF. CDR3 in DNA: TGCAGCGCTTCGGGACTAAACTATTTGGATACGCAGTATTTT.

The chain carries TRBV13 and TRBJ2-7; TRBD1 agrees at 10 bases. This CDR3 is built from 15 residues. Germline CDR1 and CDR2: PRHDT and FYEKMQ (reference sequence). Germline trimming cut 3 bases from V and 4 bases from J; bases unmatched to any gene: 6. The CDR3: CASSLRQGAEYEQYF. The CDR3 DNA follows: TGTGCCAGCAGCTTGAGACAGGGGGCCGAATACGAGCAGTACTTC.

The chain uses TRBV6-5 and TRBJ2-7, with 7 bases fitting TRBD1. Germline V gene data show CDR1 as MNHEY and CDR2 as SVGAGI. J gave up 6 bases and V 5 bases, and 10 bases lay outside the gene matches. The length of the CDR3 is 14 residues. This CDR3 is CASSSGQAWGEQYF. CDR3 coding DNA: TGTGCCAGCAGTAGTGGACAGGCCTGGGGCGAGCAGTACTTC.

V is TRBV29-1 and J is TRBJ2-1, with 8 bases aligning to TRBD1. The CDR3 extends over 14 amino acids. Trimming removed 5 bases from V and 6 bases from J; junction bases left unmatched: 9. Germline-derived CDR1 and CDR2 are SQVTM and ANQGSEA. DNA of the CDR3: TGCAGCGTTCTTGCGGACAGGGCTGGCAATGAGCAGTTCTTC. Its protein is CSVLADRAGNEQFF.

This chain connects TRBV30 to TRBJ2-7, with a tentative D call TRBD1 (6 bases). The ends were cut back, 0 bases at V and 2 bases at J, with 11 bases in the middle. The CDR3 is 14 residues long. From germline, CDR1 is GTSNPN and CDR2 SVGIG (reference sequence). The CDR3 region has the DNA TGTGCCTGGAGTGTCCGGACAGTTACCTACGAGCAGTACTTC. Translation gives CAWSVRTVTYEQYF.

The chain joins TRBV10-3 to TRBJ1-1; D gene unclear. There are 13 residues in the CDR3. Germline V gene data show CDR1 as ENHRY and CDR2 as SYGVKD. V was pared by 7 bases and J by 2 bases, with 11 bases between. The CDR3 loop is CAIKGNYNTEAFF. CDR3 nucleotide sequence: TGTGCCATCAAAGGAAACTACAACACTGAAGCTTTCTTT.

V usage is TRBV7-2 and J usage is TRBJ2-1, with a possible D match to TRBD2 (6 bases). The CDR3 has 15 amino acids. V dropped 1 base and J dropped 3 bases, with 10 bases sitting between them. Germline CDR1 and CDR2: SGHTA and FQGNSA. CDR3 nucleotide sequence: TGTGCCAGCAGCTTAGTCGGGGGATACTACAATGAGCAGTTCTTC. Encoded protein: CASSLVGGYYNEQFF.

The V call is TRBV19, the J call TRBJ1-5; 7 nucleotides agree with TRBD1. CDR1 and CDR2 (germline): LNHDA, SQIVND (reference sequence). The CDR3 loop spans 15 amino acids. J lost 6 bases, V lost 4 bases, and 9 bases had no gene match. The CDR3 loop reads CASSTYGQVSQPQHF. In DNA, the CDR3 is TGTGCCAGTAGTACCTATGGACAGGTTTCTCAGCCCCAGCATTTT. Using reference TRBV19 and TRBJ1-5 for the parts outside the CDR3, the full variable domain is DGGITQSPKYLFRKEGQNVTLSCEQNLNHDAMYWYRQDPGQGLRLIYYSQIVNDFQKGDIAEGYSVSREKKESFPLTVTSAQKNPTAFYLCASSTYGQVSQPQHFGDGTRLSIL.

The CDR3 region has the DNA TGTGCCAGCAGTAAAGGGGCTACTGGAAACACCATATATTTT. This gives the protein CASSKGATGNTIYF. The chain is built from TRBV25-1 and TRBJ1-3; TRBD1 is a possible D gene (5 bases). Germline V gives CDR1 MGHDK, CDR2 SYGVNS. The germline V and J ends were trimmed by 5 bases and 2 bases, with 10 bases remaining between them. The CDR3 runs to 14 residues.

The chain has TRBV11-3 and TRBJ2-7; 9 positions match TRBD1. With V trimmed by 3 bases and J by 4 bases, 7 bases remained unmatched. The CDR3 loop spans 15 amino acids. CDR1 and CDR2 (germline): SGHNT, YENEEA. CDR3 sequence: CASSFPQGAKYEQYF. The CDR3 DNA reads TGTGCCAGCAGCTTCCCACAGGGGGCGAAGTACGAGCAGTACTTC.

V and J are TRBV9 and TRBJ2-7, with 13 nucleotides matching TRBD2. This CDR3 has 14 residues. The V gene's germline CDR1 is SGDLS and CDR2 YYNGEE. With 4 bases clipped from V and 3 bases from J, the junction kept 1 base outside the gene matches. The CDR3: CASSRTSGSYEQYF. The DNA for the CDR3 is TGTGCCAGCAGCCGGACTAGCGGGAGCTACGAGCAGTACTTC.

This chain joins TRBV4-1 and TRBJ2-3; no clear D. In germline, CDR1 is MGHRA, CDR2 YSYEKL. CDR3 length equals 15 residues. The germline V and J ends were trimmed by 0 bases and 1 base, with 8 bases remaining between them. The chain's CDR3 is CASSQDWRRTDTQYF. CDR3 sequence (DNA): TGCGCCAGCAGCCAAGACTGGCGGCGCACAGATACGCAGTATTTT.

A few counts support this clone. This chain joins TRBV4-1 and TRBJ2-3; possibly TRBD1 for D (5 bases). V lost 4 bases to trimming and J lost 2 bases, with 10 bases between them. CDR3 size: 14 residues. Germline CDR1 reads MGHRA; CDR2 reads YSYEKL. This CDR3 reads CASSRQGITDTQYF. The CDR3 nucleotides read TGCGCCAGCAGCCGGCAGGGAATCACAGATACGCAGTATTTT.

This chain uses TRBV4-1 with TRBJ1-6, with D possibly being TRBD1 (5 bases). The V gene lost 0 bases and the J gene lost 10 bases, with 16 bases spanning the gap. The CDR3 contains 16 residues. Germline V gives CDR1 MGHRA, CDR2 YSYEKL. The CDR3 coding sequence is TGCGCCAGCAGCCAAGATGATTTGGGGGGGGTATCACCCCTCCACTTT. Translated: CASSQDDLGGVSPLHF.

The chain links TRBV11-3 to TRBJ2-4; 9 nucleotides match TRBD1. The CDR3 contains 17 residues. CDR1 is SGHNT and CDR2 is YENEEA in the germline V gene. The V segment lost 4 bases and the J segment 3 bases; nucleotides outside the gene matches: 10. CDR3 residues: CASSSLPGQGDKNIQYF. DNA for the CDR3: TGTGCCAGCAGCTCCTTACCGGGACAGGGTGACAAAAACATTCAGTACTTC.

The chain employs TRBV7-9 and TRBJ2-3; 9 nucleotides align to TRBD1. The CDR3 is made up of 16 amino acids. Germline V CDR1 and CDR2: SEHNR, FQNEAQ (reference sequence). The V gene end was trimmed by 3 bases and the J gene end by 0 bases; junction bases not matched to a gene: 4. CDR3 sequence: CASSFWTGDSTDTQYF. Here the CDR3 DNA reads TGTGCCAGCAGCTTCTGGACAGGGGACAGCACAGATACGCAGTATTTT.

This clone has just a few counts. The J gene is TRBJ2-7, the V gene TRBV11-3, with a tentative D call TRBD1 (5 bases). Per the germline V gene, CDR1 is SGHNT and CDR2 is YENEEA. This CDR3 comprises 15 residues. With 6 bases removed from V and 0 bases from J, the gap between germline ends came to 15 bases. CDR3 protein: CASSYTGSSSYEQYF. The CDR3 DNA reads TGTGCCAGCAGTTATACAGGCTCGAGCTCCTACGAGCAGTACTTC.

The chain couples TRBV6-2 or TRBV6-3 to TRBJ1-1, with D hard to call. Germline lookup yields CDR1 MNHEY and CDR2 SVGEGT. The CDR3 is 13 residues long. V gave up 4 bases and J gave up 6 bases, with 12 bases separating them. In DNA, the CDR3 is TGTGCCAGCAGTTTTAGGGAGTCCGCTGAAGCTTTCTTT. This gives the protein CASSFRESAEAFF.

The V call is TRBV7-6, the J call TRBJ2-2; TRBD2 agrees at 14 bases. Germline values: CDR1 SGHVS, CDR2 FNYEAQ. This CDR3 comprises 20 residues. V dropped 0 bases and J dropped 5; count of bases not matched to a gene: 11. The CDR3 loop reads CASSLAPTSGRAIGTGELFF. The CDR3 DNA reads as TGTGCCAGCAGCTTAGCCCCGACTAGCGGGAGGGCCATAGGGACCGGGGAGCTGTTTTTT.

The CDR3 sequence: CASSLAGGVYEQYF. CDR3 sequence (DNA): TGTGCCAGCAGCCTAGCGGGAGGGGTCTACGAGCAGTACTTC. This rearrangement joins TRBV28 to TRBJ2-7, with 12 bases aligning to TRBD2. The CDR3 totals 14 residues. Germline V gene data show CDR1 as MDHEN and CDR2 as SYDVKM. V gave up 6 bases and J gave up 3 bases; unmatched junction bases: 3.

The CDR3 reads CASSKEGSVDSYEQYF. The CDR3 DNA sequence: TGTGCCAGCAGCAAAGAGGGTAGCGTTGATTCCTACGAGCAGTACTTC. This chain joins TRBV21-1 and TRBJ2-7; the tabulated D call, TRBD2, remains unverified against the DNA. TRBV21-1 is termed a pseudogene. CDR3 size: 16 residues.

The chain recombines TRBV29-1 with TRBJ2-7, with D perhaps matching TRBD1 (6 bases). With 6 bases removed from V and 3 bases from J, the gap between germline ends came to 15 bases. Germline assignment: CDR1 SQVTM and CDR2 ANQGSEA. This CDR3 contains 13 residues. The CDR3 spells CSVHSGQNYEQYF. The DNA for the CDR3 is TGCAGCGTCCATTCGGGACAAAACTACGAGCAGTACTTC.

This clone was observed a few times. DNA of the CDR3: TGTGCCAGCAGCGGGACAGGGGGCTCTCTTAACTATGGCTACACCTTC. Amino acid sequence: CASSGTGGSLNYGYTF. The chain couples TRBV5-4 to TRBJ1-2; TRBD1 matches at 12 bases. The CDR3 runs 16 residues. J was trimmed by 1 base and V by 4 bases; bases with no gene match: 5. Germline assignment: CDR1 SGHNT and CDR2 YYREEE (reference sequence).

The gene calls are TRBV12-3 or TRBV12-4 and TRBJ1-1, with a tentative D call TRBD1 (5 bases). CDR3 length: 13 residues. Trimming took 7 bases from V and 1 from J, leaving 10 bases between them. CDR3 nucleotide sequence: TGTGCCAGCACCGCAGGGTGGAACACTGAAGCTTTCTTT. This sequence encodes CASTAGWNTEAFF.

V gene TRBV19 combines with J gene TRBJ2-5; TRBD1 is a possible D gene (7 bases). The CDR3 has 14 residues. The V gene's germline CDR1 is LNHDA and CDR2 SQIVND (reference sequence). The V and J ends lost 9 bases and 5 bases respectively, with 19 bases between them. CDR3 in amino acids: CASQAQGGYETQYF. As DNA, the CDR3 is TGTGCCAGCCAAGCTCAGGGGGGCTACGAGACCCAGTACTTC.

The DNA of the CDR3 is TGTGCCACCAGCAGAGATCGGAGAGGGACAGGGGTCCTCTATGGCTACACCTTC. The encoded protein is CATSRDRRGTGVLYGYTF. V usage is TRBV15 and J usage is TRBJ1-2; 10 nucleotides agree with TRBD1. The CDR3 runs 18 residues. The junction had 11 bases not matched to a gene; V was cut back by 0 bases and J by 4 bases. CDR1 and CDR2 (germline): LNHNV, YYDKDF (reference sequence).

CDR3 sequence: CASSLVDSGRYTDTQYF. The CDR3 DNA reads as TGTGCCAGCTCTCTGGTTGATAGCGGGAGGTACACAGATACGCAGTATTTT. The rearrangement links TRBV18 to TRBJ2-3, with 10 positions matching TRBD2. From germline, CDR1 is KGHSH and CDR2 LQKENI. CDR3 length: 17 residues. The V gene end was trimmed by 6 bases and the J gene end by 2 bases; junction bases not matched to a gene: 11. The full variable domain, in which reference TRBV18 and TRBJ2-3 provide the parts outside the CDR3, is NAGVMQNPRHLVRRRGQEARLRCSPMKGHSHVYWYRQLPEEGLKFMVYLQKENIIDESGMPKERFSAEFPKEGPSILRIQQVVRGDSAAYFCASSLVDSGRYTDTQYFGPGTRLTVL.

The V call is TRBV25-1, the J call TRBJ2-5, with 14 bases that match TRBD2. Germline-derived CDR1 and CDR2 are MGHDK and SYGVNS. This CDR3 spans 18 amino acids. V was clipped by 5 bases and J by 5 bases; unmatched bases: 13. CDR3 sequence reads: CASSQTGTSGRGGETQYF. The DNA for the CDR3 is TGTGCCAGCAGTCAAACCGGGACTAGCGGGAGAGGGGGGGAGACCCAGTACTTC.

This chain links TRBV19 with TRBJ1-5; the D gene is possibly TRBD1 (5 bases). CDR3 length: 14 residues. Germline assignment: CDR1 LNHDA and CDR2 SQIVND (reference sequence). The V gene lost 7 bases and the J gene lost 4 bases, with 14 bases spanning the gap. The DNA of the CDR3 is TGTGCCAGTAATGGGGGGGGTTTGAATCAGCCCCAGCATTTT. It encodes CASNGGGLNQPQHF. Together with reference TRBV19 and TRBJ1-5, the CDR3 gives the full variable domain: DGGITQSPKYLFRKEGQNVTLSCEQNLNHDAMYWYRQDPGQGLRLIYYSQIVNDFQKGDIAEGYSVSREKKESFPLTVTSAQKNPTAFYLCASNGGGLNQPQHFGDGTRLSIL.

The chain is built from TRBV6-1 and TRBJ1-4, with no clear D. Deletions cut 1 base from V and 7 bases from J, with 7 bases between. Germline values: CDR1 MNHNS, CDR2 SASEGT. CDR3 length equals 13 residues. CDR3 bases: TGTGCCAGCAGTGAAGAATTTAGTGAAAAACTGTTTTTT. This codes for CASSEEFSEKLFF.

This chain uses TRBV14 with TRBJ1-6; D is possibly TRBD1 (6 bases). Per the germline V gene, CDR1 is SGHDN and CDR2 is FVKESK. Trimming cost V 1 base and J 7 bases, with 11 bases left between them. The CDR3 length is 15 residues. CDR3 DNA sequence: TGTGCCAGCAGCCAAGTAGCGGGGGGCAATTCACCCCTCCACTTT. As protein: CASSQVAGGNSPLHF.

This clone appeared many times. The genes are TRBV5-4 and TRBJ2-7, with 7 bases fitting TRBD1. The V and J ends lost 4 bases and 4 bases, in that order; junction bases with no gene match: 5. The CDR3 covers 13 residues. Germline V gene sequence: CDR1 SGHNT, CDR2 YYREEE (reference sequence). CDR3 loop: CASSPGTEYEQYF. The CDR3 region has the DNA TGTGCCAGCAGCCCCGGGACAGAGTACGAGCAGTACTTC.